This T cell receptor beta chain was identified in a study of regulatory T cells in long-lasting Graves disease. Arm-PCR of CDR3 regions and iRepertoire HTBI primers were used to build TCR beta libraries. TCRdb redid the calling of the multiplex PCR reads with MiXCR, one entry per CDR3 protein. The repertoire includes about 530,000 distinct CDR3 sequences, about 16% of them detected once, and around 25% sits in the top ten. Documented time point: newly diagnosed GD, antithyroid drugs for less than 3 months. Researchers made the TCR library from RNA that was extracted from PBMCs. The CDR3 loop spans 12 amino acids. Per germline, CDR1 SNHLY and CDR2 FYNNEI. V lost 4 bases to trimming and J lost 7 bases, with 8 bases between them. The same specimen was also included in a second study, on T cells in Graves' hyperthyroidism and ophthalmopathy. This second report adds: Orbital computed tomography, thyroid ultrasound, serum thyroxine and TRAb, and clinical symptoms together informed the diagnoses.

This chain uses TRBV2 with TRBJ1-3, with D uncertain. Source: peripheral blood mononuclear cells (PBMCs), taken at new diagnosis, from a patient treated with antithyroid drugs. The source is a middle-aged woman with Graves disease. CDR3 in amino acids: CASSVQPNTIYF. CDR3 DNA sequence: TGTGCCAGCAGTGTTCAGCCCAACACCATATATTTT.